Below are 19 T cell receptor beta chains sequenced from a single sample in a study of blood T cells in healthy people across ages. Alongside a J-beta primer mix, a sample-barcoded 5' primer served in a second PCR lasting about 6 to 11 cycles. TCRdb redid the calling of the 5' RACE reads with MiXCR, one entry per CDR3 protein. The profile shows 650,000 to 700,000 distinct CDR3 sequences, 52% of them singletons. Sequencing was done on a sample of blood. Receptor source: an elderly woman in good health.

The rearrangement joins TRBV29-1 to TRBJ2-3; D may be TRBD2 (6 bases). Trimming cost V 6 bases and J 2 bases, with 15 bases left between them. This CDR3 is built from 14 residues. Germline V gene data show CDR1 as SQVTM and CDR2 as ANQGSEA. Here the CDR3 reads CSVQAGLHTDTQYF. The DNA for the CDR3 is TGCAGCGTCCAGGCGGGGCTGCACACAGATACGCAGTATTTT.

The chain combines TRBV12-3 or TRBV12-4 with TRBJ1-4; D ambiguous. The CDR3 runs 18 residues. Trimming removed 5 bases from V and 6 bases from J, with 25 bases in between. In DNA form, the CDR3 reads TGTGCCAGCAGTCCCCAGAGTTTGGGGTCGGGAGCCGATGAAAAACTGTTTTTT. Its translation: CASSPQSLGSGADEKLFF.

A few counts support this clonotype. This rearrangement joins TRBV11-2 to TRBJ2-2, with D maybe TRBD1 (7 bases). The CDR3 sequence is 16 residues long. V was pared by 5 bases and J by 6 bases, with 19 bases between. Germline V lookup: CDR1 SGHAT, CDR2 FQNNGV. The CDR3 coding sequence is TGTGCCAGCAGCCTCCCCGGGGGACAGTCCCCCGGGGAGCTGTTTTTT. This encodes CASSLPGGQSPGELFF.

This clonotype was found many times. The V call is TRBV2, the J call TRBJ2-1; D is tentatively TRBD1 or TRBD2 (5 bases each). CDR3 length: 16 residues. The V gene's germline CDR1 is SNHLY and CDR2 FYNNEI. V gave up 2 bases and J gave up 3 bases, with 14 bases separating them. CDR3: CASSEYGTYGYNEQFF. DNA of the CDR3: TGTGCCAGCAGTGAATATGGGACGTATGGCTACAATGAGCAGTTCTTC.

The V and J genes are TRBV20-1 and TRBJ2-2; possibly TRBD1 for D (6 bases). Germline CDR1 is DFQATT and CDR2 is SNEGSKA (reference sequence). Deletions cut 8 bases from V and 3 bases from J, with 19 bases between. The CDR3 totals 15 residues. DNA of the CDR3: TGCAGTTGCCACTGGCAGGGGATGGACACCGGGGAGCTGTTTTTT. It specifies CSCHWQGMDTGELFF.

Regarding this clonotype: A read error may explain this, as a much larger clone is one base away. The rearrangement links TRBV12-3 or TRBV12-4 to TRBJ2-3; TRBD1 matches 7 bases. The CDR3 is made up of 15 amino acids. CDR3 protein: CAGSFGQGVTDTQYF. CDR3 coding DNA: TGTGCCGGCAGTTTCGGGCAGGGGGTGACAGATACGCAGTATTTT.

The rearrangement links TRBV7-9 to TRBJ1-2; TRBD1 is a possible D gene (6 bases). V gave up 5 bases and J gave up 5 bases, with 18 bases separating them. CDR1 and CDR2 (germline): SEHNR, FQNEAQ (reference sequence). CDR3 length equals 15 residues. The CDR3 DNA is TGTGCCAGCAGCCACCAAAGGGGGATTTTTTATGGCTACACCTTC. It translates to CASSHQRGIFYGYTF.

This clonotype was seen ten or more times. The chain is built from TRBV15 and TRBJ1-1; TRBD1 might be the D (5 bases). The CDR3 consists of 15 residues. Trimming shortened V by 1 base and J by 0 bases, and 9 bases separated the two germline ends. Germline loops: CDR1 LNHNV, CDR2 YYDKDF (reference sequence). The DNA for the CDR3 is TGTGCCACCAGCAGAGTAACAGGTTTGAACACTGAAGCTTTCTTT. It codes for CATSRVTGLNTEAFF.

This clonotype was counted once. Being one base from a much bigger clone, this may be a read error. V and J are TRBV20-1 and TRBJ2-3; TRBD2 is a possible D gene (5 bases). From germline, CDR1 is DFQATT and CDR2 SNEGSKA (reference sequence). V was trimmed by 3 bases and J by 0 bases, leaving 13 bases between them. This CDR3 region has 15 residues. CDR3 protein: CSASDSETSTDTQYF. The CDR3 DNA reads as TGCAGTGCTAGCGATAGCGAGACTAGCACAGATACGCAGTATTTT.

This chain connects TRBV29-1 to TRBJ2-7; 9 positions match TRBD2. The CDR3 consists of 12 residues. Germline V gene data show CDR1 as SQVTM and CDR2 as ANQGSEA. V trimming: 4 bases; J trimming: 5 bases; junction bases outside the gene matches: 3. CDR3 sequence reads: CSVGAGGNEQYF. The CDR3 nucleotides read TGCAGCGTTGGAGCGGGAGGCAACGAGCAGTACTTC.

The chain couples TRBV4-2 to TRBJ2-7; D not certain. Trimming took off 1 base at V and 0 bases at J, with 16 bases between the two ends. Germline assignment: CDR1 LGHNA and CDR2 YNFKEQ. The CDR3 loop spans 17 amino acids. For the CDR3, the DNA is TGTGCCAGCAGCCAAGGACAACCTACAGTGAGCTCCTACGAGCAGTACTTC. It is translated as CASSQGQPTVSSYEQYF.

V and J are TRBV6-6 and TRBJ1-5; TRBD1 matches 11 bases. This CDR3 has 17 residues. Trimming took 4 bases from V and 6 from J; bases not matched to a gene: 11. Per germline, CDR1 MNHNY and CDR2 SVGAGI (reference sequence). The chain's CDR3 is CASSFPGQGGFGQPQHF. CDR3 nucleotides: TGTGCCAGCAGTTTTCCGGGACAGGGGGGATTCGGTCAGCCCCAGCATTTT.

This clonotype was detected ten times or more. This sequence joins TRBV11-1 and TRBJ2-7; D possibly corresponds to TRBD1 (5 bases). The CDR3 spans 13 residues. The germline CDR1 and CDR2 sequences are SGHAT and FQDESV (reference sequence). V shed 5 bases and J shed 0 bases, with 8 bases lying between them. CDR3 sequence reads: CASSVDSSYEQYF. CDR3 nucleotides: TGTGCCAGCAGCGTCGACAGCTCCTACGAGCAGTACTTC. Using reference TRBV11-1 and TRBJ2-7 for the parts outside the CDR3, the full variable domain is EAEVAQSPRYKITEKSQAVAFWCDPISGHATLYWYRQILGQGPELLVQFQDESVVDDSQLPKDRFSAERLKGVDSTLKIQPAELGDSAMYLCASSVDSSYEQYFGPGTRLTVT.

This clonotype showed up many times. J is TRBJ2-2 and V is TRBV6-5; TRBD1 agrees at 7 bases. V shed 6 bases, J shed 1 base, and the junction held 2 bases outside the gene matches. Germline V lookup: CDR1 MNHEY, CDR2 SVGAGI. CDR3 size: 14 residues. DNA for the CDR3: TGTGCCAGCAGGCGGACAGGGAACACCGGGGAGCTGTTTTTT. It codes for CASRRTGNTGELFF.

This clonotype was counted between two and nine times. CDR3 in amino acids: CASSVGTLISNEQYF. DNA for the CDR3: TGTGCCAGCAGTGTCGGGACACTAATATCGAATGAGCAGTACTTC. The gene calls are TRBV12-3 or TRBV12-4 and TRBJ2-1; tentatively, D is TRBD1 (6 bases). The end of the DNA is better explained by TRBJ2-7, so the J call may be wrong. There are 15 residues in the CDR3.

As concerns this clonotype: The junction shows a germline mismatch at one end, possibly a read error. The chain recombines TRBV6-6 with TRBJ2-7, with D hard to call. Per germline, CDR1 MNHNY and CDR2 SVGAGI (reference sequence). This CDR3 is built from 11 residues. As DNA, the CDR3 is TGTGCCAGCGTGCTGGGCTACGAGCGGTACTTC. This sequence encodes CASVLGYERYF.

The CDR3 nucleotides read TGCAGCGTTGAATCACGGAGGTCGGGTGACTACGAGCAGTACTTC. Protein sequence: CSVESRRSGDYEQYF. The chain links TRBV29-1 to TRBJ2-7, with TRBD2 as a possible D gene (5 bases). The germline V gene has CDR1 SQVTM and CDR2 ANQGSEA. This CDR3 is built from 15 residues. The V end lost 2 bases, the J end lost 3 bases, and 17 bases lay between the germline ends.

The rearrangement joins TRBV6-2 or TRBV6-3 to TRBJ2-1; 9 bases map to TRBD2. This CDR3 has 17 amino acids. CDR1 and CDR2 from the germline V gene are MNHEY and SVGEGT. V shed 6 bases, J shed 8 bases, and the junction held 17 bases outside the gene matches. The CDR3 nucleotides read TGTGCCAGCAGCCTCCATATAGCGGGAGAGGGGTCCGATGAGCAGTTCTTC. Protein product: CASSLHIAGEGSDEQFF.

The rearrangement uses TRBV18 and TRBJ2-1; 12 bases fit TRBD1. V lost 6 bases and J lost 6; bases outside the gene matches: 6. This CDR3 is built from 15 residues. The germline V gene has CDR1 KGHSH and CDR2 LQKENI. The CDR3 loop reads CASSQGQGAFNEQFF. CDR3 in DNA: TGTGCCAGCTCGCAGGGACAGGGGGCGTTCAATGAGCAGTTCTTC.